This T cell receptor beta chain originates from a study of Graves' ophthalmopathy and Graves' hyperthyroidism (dated by TCRdb to 2016 to 2018). Some background on the complete study: Peripheral blood was collected at initial diagnosis, prior to any treatment. In total, 135 blood samples were TCR-sequenced: under 45 ophthalmopathy, 75 hyperthyroidism and roughly 17 hyperthyroidism-to-ophthalmopathy patients. Following sampling, methimazole starting at 30 mg daily was administered to hyperthyroidism patients, and high-dose intravenous methylprednisolone was administered to ophthalmopathy patients. A discovery set of 90 to 100 patients (around 45 ophthalmopathy, about 55 stable hyperthyroidism) was enrolled to explore V-J signatures distinguishing ophthalmopathy from hyperthyroidism. For independent validation, a separate cohort was made up of roughly 19 hyperthyroidism patients plus 17 patients who later progressed from hyperthyroidism to ophthalmopathy. The study used TCR beta repertoire signatures to distinguish Graves' ophthalmopathy from Graves' hyperthyroidism and to predict progression to ophthalmopathy. In about six hyperthyroidism patients, the T-cell repertoire of thyroid tissue was compared with the T-cell repertoire of blood. For training and testing, the 100 or so patients in the discovery cohort were randomly divided in a 7:3 ratio. Beyond this particular receptor, the publication reports: In validation, the model predicted ophthalmopathy progression with about 70% sensitivity and roughly 72% specificity; around twelve predicted patients were CT-confirmed with GO in a median of about 7.1 months. Sample size was not predetermined statistically, and investigators were not blinded to group allocation. Most expanded thyroid clonotypes with frequency above 0.001 were also detected in blood, suggesting blood repertoires may reflect the thyroid immune response. Ophthalmopathy was separated from stable hyperthyroidism by the 13-signature model with about 88% sensitivity and roughly 82% specificity in cross-validation and with 80%/75% in the test set.

This clonotype was seen at least ten times. Its antigen specificity is not known. Nothing much larger sits one base from this clone, and base qualities are not available. Hyperthyroidism was considered stable if no progression to ophthalmopathy occurred within 18 months of follow-up. Hyperthyroidism patients were newly diagnosed, with disease duration under 2 months, and aged 18 to 65 years. Patients with other autoimmune diseases, uncontrolled infections, pregnancy or lactation were excluded. Clinical symptoms, serum thyroxine, TRAb, thyroid ultrasound and orbital computed tomography formed the basis of the diagnosis. Using Ficoll-Paque density gradient centrifugation, PBMCs were isolated from 8.5 to 10 ml of fresh peripheral blood. Total RNA was extracted using Trizol reagent, and RNA quality was checked on an Agilent 2100 Bioanalyzer. TCR beta CDR3 regions were amplified from RNA transcripts for repertoire sequencing. HTBI primers and the Qiagen OneStep RT-PCR kit were used in a first-round RT-PCR, which was followed by a second-round multiplex PCR, size selection and purification. Libraries were sequenced on an Illumina HiSeq2000 using paired-end 100 bp reads. As for the authors' bioinformatics: SOAPnuke was used for read processing, and reads with adapters, uncalled bases, a mean Phred below 15, or no exact constant-primer or identifier match were discarded. COPE v1.2.5 was used to merge high-quality paired reads. Unique nucleotide sequences were defined as clonotypes and aligned to IMGT TRB V, D and J references using MiTCR v1.1. The analysis was limited to V-J combinations with a frequency above 0.0001, which together covered 99% to 99.2% of the repertoires. For each V-J combination, a TCR clonal expansion and chaos score was defined as the ratio of F50 clonal expansion to chaos observed in the TCRdist matrix. Welch's t-statistics and random forest were used to narrow the features down to about twelve V-J combinations, which were then fed into a naive Bayes classifier. Thyroid-blood repertoire similarity was quantified with the Morisita-Horn index. TCRdb handled the public reads itself, with Q25 trimming in fastp and clone calling in MiXCR, and kept productive beta chains. A single entry per CDR3 protein holds the most common genes and DNA from its merged rows. None of the V and J calls come from the authors' own analysis; TCRdb made them. Within this sample are a few hundred thousand distinct CDR3 sequences, with roughly 20% of them counted one time only. Clones ranked in the top ten supply roughly 3% of the sample.

From V the trimming removes 3 bases and from J it removes 0 bases, while the gene matches leave 3 bases of the junction unaccounted for. The CDR3 runs 15 amino acids, cysteine and phenylalanine included. The retained sequence is limited to the CDR3, 45 bases, with the frame set at the first base. Per the germline V gene, KGHDR is the CDR1 and SFDVKD is the CDR2. The sample comprised peripheral blood. The clonotype originates from a woman between 18 and 29 years old with stable Graves' hyperthyroidism. Donor details come from another sample of the same person, matched by shared clones. This chain is built from TRBV24-1 and TRBJ2-7, and 8 junctional nucleotides match TRBD1. DNA sequence: TGTGCCACCAGTGATGGAGGACAGGGCTCCTACGAGCAGTACTTC. Its protein product is CATSDGGQGSYEQYF.